This record covers a single TCR beta chain. This clone appeared a single time. Its recognized antigen is unknown. No quality values exist for individual bases; no much larger clone is one base distant. Magnetic bead negative selection was used to isolate untouched CD4+ T cells from Ficoll-separated PBMC, with an average purity of approximately 98%. Magnetic beads were used to isolate untouched CD4+ T cells from Ficoll-separated PBMC, giving about 97.7% purity with negligible CD8+ contamination. Peripheral blood mononuclear cells were supplied by the buffy coats of three healthy blood donors, who served as the study donors. All three donors were CMV seronegative. Genomic DNA was extracted with the DNeasy Blood & Tissue Kit. For each subject, genomic DNA from sorted CD137+CD4+ cells and from pre-culture CD4+ baseline samples underwent TCRB sequencing. The sample originates from a study of T cell repertoires and HLA-DP antigens (dated by TCRdb to the late 2010s). Turning to the overall study: The study used an in vitro model of CD4+ T cell alloreactivity against allogeneic HLA-DP presented by transduced HeLa cells. The two alloantigens modelled structurally similar versus dissimilar alloantigens, differing from self at one and 9 to 11 peptide-binding groove amino acids, respectively. Of the three donors, two were male and one was female, and their ages ranged from the 18-to-29 age band up to the 60-to-69 age band. The average DNA input was approximately 0.2 ug for sorted CD137+CD4+ samples versus 900 to 1,500 ng for pre-culture CD4+ samples.

TCRB CDR3 regions were amplified with the immunoSEQ multiplex PCR using forward primers for 54 TRBV segments and reverse primers for 13 TRBJ segments. Pre-culture CD4+ samples were sequenced at deep resolution, targeting 200,000 T cell genomes. Sequencing of the amplicons was done on an Illumina HiSeq System, giving 87 bp reads that spanned the CDR3. Per the original workflow: PCR and sequencing errors in the reads were corrected, and CDR3 regions were defined by aligning to IMGT reference sequences. Template and unique rearrangement counts were estimated using synthetic template pools. Clonality was computed as 1 minus Pielou's evenness. Richness was estimated with the Daley-Smith estimator. Morisita's index served as the measure of repertoire overlap. Clones present in cultured samples but not detected in the pre-culture repertoire of the same donor were defined as low-abundance clones. The immuneACCESS repertoire file appears here via TCRdb, limited to in-frame rearrangements. These files lack a portion of the clones; in checked studies, under half of the deficit traces to unresolved V genes, and the cause of the others is not known. V and J calls plus clone size are reproduced from that table; the DNA served to infer D and trimming. For this sample the table gives about 110,000 clones, of which nearly 95% were detected only once. The ten largest clonotypes hold about 0.27% of the sample.

Summary of the overall study and its limitations: Separate analysis of naive and memory CD4+ repertoires was not performed. Clonality of sorted CD137+ cells was similar against both alloantigens (roughly 0.4) and much higher than in pre-culture samples (roughly 0.038). The study was limited by having only three donors, by relying on a non-physiological HeLa antigen-presenting system, and by using total CD4+ responder cells. An average cumulative frequency of about 39% against one allele and about 48% against the other was found for clones undetected before culture.

Deletion took 4 bases off V and 0 bases off J, with a span of 9 bases between the germline ends. The CDR3 sequence holds 13 residues, the cysteine and phenylalanine included. Only the CDR3 portion is preserved as DNA: 39 bases, with reading frame beginning at the first base. CDR1 SQVTM and CDR2 ANQGSEA were looked up in the germline V gene. The source is a young woman in good health and CMV-seronegative. This receptor chain uses TRBV29-1 and TRBJ1-1; confidence is insufficient to name the D gene. Sequenced: CD4+ T cells from PBMCs. The CDR3 has the sequence CSVARPLNTEAFF. The DNA is TGCAGCGTTGCTAGGCCTCTGAACACTGAAGCTTTCTTT.